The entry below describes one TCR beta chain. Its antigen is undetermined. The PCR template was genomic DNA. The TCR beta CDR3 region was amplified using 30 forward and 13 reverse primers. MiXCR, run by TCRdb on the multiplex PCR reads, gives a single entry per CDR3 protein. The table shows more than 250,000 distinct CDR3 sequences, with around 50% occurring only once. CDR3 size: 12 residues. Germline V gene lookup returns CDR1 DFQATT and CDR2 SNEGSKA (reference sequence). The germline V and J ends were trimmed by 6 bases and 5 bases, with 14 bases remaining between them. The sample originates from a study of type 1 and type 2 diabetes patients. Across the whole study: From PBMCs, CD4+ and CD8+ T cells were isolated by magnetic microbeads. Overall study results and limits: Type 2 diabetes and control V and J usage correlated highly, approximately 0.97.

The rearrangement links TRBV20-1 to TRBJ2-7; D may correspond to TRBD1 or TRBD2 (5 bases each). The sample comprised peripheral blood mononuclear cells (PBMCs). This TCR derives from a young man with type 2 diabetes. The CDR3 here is CSASAGSDEQYF. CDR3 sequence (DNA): TGCAGTGCGAGCGCAGGGAGCGACGAGCAGTACTTC.